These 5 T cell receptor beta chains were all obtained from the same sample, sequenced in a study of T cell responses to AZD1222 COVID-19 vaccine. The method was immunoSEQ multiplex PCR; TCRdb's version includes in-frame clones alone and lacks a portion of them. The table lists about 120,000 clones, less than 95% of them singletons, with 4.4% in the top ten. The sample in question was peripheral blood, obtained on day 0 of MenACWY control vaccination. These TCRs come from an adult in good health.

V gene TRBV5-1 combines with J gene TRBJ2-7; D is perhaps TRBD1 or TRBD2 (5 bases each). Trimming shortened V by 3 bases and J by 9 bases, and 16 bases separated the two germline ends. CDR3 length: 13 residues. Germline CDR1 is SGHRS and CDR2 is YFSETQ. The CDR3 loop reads CASSWDGSTGQYV. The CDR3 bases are TGCGCCAGCAGCTGGGACGGTTCTACGGGGCAGTACGTC.

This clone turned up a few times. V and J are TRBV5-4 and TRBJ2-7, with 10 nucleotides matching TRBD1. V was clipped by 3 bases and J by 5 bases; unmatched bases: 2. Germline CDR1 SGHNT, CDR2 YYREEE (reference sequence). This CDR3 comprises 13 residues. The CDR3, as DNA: TGTGCCAGCAGCTCTGGACAGGGGGACGAGCAGTACGTC. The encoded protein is CASSSGQGDEQYV.

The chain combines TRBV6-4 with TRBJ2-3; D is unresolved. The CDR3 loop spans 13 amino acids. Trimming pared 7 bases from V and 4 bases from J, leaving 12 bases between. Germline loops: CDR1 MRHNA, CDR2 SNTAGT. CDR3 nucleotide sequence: TGTGCCAGCAAAAGGAGCTCCGCAGATACGCAGTATTTT. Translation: CASKRSSADTQYF.

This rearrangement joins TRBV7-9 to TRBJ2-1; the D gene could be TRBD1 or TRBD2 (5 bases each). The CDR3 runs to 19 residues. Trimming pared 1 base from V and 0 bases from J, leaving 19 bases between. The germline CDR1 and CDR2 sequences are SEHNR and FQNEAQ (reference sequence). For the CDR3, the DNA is TGTGCCAGCAGCTTAGAGCCGGGACGACAGAGAAGCTCCTACAATGAGCAGTTCTTC. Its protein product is CASSLEPGRQRSSYNEQFF.

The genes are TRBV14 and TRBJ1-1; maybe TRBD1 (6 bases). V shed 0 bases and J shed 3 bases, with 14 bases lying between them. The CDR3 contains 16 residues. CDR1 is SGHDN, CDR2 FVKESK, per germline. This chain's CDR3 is CASSQDPTGFDTEAFF. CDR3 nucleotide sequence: TGTGCCAGCAGCCAAGACCCGACAGGATTTGACACTGAAGCTTTCTTT.